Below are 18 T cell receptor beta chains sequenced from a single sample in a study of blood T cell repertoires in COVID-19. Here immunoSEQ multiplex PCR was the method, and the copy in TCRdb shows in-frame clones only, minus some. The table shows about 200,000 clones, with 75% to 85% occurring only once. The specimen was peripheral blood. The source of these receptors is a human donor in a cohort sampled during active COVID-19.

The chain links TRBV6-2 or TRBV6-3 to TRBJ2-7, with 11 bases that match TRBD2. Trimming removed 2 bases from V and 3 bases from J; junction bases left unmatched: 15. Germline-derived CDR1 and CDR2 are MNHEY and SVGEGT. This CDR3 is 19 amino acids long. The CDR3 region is CASSYPTRSIAGGVYEQYF. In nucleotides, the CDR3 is TGTGCCAGCAGTTACCCAACTCGTTCAATAGCGGGAGGGGTCTACGAGCAGTACTTC.

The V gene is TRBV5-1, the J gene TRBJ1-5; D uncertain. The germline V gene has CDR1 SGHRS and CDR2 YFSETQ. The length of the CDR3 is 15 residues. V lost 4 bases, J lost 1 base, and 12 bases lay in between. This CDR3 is CASSPSAGSNQPQHF. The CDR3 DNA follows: TGCGCCAGCAGCCCGAGTGCGGGGAGCAATCAGCCCCAGCATTTT.

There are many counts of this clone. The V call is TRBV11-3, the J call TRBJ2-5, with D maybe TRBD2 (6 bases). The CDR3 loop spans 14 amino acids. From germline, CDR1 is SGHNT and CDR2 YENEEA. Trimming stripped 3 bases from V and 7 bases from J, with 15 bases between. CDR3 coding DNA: TGTGCCAGCAGCTTTGAGGGAAGGGAGGCGACCCAGTACTTC. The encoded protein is CASSFEGREATQYF.

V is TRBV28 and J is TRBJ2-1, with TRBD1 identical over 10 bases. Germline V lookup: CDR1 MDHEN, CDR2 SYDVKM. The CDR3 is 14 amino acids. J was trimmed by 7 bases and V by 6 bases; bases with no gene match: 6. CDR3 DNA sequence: TGTGCCAGCAGGGGGGGACAGGGGATTAATGAGCAGTTCTTC. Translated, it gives CASRGGQGINEQFF.

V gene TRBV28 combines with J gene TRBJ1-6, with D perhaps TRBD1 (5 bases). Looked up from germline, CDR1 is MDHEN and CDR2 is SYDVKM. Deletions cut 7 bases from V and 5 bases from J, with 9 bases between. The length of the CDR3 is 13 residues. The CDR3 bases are TGTGCCAGCAAGCGGGACCATAATTCACCCCTCCACTTT. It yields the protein CASKRDHNSPLHF.

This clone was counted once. CDR3 loop: CASRPGQGASTDTQYF. CDR3 nucleotide sequence: TGTGCCAGCAGACCGGGACAGGGGGCCAGCACAGATACGCAGTATTTT. The gene calls are TRBV11-2 and TRBJ2-3; 12 bases line up with TRBD1. CDR3 size: 16 residues. With V trimmed by 6 bases and J by 0 bases, 4 bases remained unmatched. Germline CDR1 is SGHAT and CDR2 is FQNNGV.

CDR3 DNA sequence: TGTGCCAGCAGCCAGGGGCCAACTAGCGCAACTAGCACAGATACGCAGTATTTT. Amino acid sequence: CASSQGPTSATSTDTQYF. The gene calls are TRBV4-2 and TRBJ2-3; 7 bases are shared with TRBD2. After removal of 3 bases from V and 0 bases from J, the junction contained 12 bases not matched to a gene. The germline V gene has CDR1 LGHNA and CDR2 YNFKEQ. There are 18 residues in the CDR3.

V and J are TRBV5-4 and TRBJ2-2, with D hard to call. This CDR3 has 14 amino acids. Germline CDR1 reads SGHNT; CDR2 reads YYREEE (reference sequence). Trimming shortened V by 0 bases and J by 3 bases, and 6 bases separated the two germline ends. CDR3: CASSLVRDTGELFF. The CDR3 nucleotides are TGTGCCAGCAGCTTGGTTAGAGACACCGGGGAGCTGTTTTTT. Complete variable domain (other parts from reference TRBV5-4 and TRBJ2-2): ETGVTQSPTHLIKTRGQQVTLRCSSQSGHNTVSWYQQALGQGPQFIFQYYREEENGRGNFPPRFSGLQFPNYSSELNVNALELDDSALYLCASSLVRDTGELFFGEGSRLTVL.

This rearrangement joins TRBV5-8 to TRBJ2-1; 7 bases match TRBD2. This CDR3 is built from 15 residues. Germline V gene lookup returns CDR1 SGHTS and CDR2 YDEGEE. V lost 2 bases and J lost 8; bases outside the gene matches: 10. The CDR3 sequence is CASSFGWGGVDEQFF. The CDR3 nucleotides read TGTGCCAGCAGCTTTGGGTGGGGAGGGGTCGATGAGCAGTTCTTC. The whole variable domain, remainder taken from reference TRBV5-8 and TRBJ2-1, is EAGVTQSPTHLIKTRGQQATLRCSPISGHTSVYWYQQALGLGLQFLLWYDEGEERNRGNFPPRFSGRQFPNYSSELNVNALELEDSALYLCASSFGWGGVDEQFFGPGTRLTVL.

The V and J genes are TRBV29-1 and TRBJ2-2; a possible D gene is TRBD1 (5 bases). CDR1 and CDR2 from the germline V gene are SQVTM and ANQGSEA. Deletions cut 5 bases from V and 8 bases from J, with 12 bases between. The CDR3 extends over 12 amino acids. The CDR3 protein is CSVSRGGGELFF. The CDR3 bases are TGCAGCGTTTCAAGGGGTGGTGGGGAGCTGTTTTTT.

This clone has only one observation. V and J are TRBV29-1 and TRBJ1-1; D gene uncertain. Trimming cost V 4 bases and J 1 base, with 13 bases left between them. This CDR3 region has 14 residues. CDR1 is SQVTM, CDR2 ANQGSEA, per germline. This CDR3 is CSVARQKGNTEAFF. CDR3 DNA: TGCAGCGTTGCTAGGCAGAAAGGGAACACTGAAGCTTTCTTT.

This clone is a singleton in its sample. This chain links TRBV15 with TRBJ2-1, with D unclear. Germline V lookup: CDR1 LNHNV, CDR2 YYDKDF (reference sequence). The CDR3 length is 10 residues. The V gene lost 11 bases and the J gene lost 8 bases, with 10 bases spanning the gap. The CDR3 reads CARPSHEQFF. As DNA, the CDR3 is TGTGCCCGTCCTAGTCATGAGCAGTTCTTC.

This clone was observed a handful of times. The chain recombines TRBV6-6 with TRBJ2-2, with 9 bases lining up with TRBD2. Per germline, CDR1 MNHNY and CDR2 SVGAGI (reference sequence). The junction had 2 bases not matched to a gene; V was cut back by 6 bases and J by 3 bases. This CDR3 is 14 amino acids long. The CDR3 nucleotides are TGTGCCAGCAGCAGACTAGCGGACACCGGGGAGCTGTTTTTT. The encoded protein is CASSRLADTGELFF.

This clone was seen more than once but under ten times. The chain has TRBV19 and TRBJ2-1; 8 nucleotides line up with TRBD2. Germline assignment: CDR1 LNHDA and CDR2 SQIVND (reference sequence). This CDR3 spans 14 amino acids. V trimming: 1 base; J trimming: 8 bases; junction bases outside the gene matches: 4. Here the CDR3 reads CASSIAGGPYEQFF. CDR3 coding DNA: TGTGCCAGTAGTATAGCGGGAGGGCCATATGAGCAGTTCTTC.

CDR3 protein: CASSPSTTGYEQYF. The CDR3 coding sequence is TGTGCCAGCTCACCCTCCACCACCGGTTACGAGCAGTACTTC. V gene TRBV18 combines with J gene TRBJ2-7, with D unclear. There are 14 residues in the CDR3. V dropped 3 bases and J dropped 4 bases, with 13 bases sitting between them. Germline values: CDR1 KGHSH, CDR2 LQKENI.

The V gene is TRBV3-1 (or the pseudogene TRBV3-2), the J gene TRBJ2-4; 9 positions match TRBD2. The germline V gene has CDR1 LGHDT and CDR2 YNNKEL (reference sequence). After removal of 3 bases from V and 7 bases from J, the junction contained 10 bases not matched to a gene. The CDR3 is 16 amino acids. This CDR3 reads CASSQMAGGSGNIQYF. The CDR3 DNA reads TGTGCCAGCAGCCAGATGGCGGGGGGGAGTGGGAACATTCAGTACTTC.

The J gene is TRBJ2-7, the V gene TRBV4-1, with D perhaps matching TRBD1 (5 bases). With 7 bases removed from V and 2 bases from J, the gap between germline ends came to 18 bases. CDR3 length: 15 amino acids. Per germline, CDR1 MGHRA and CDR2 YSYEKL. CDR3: CASKASPDTTYEQYF. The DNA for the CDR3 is TGCGCCAGCAAGGCCTCGCCGGACACCACCTACGAGCAGTACTTC.

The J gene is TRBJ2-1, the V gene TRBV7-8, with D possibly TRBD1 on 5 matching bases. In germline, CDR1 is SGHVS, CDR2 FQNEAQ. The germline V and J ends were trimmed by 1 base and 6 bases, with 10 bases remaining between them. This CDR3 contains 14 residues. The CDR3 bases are TGTGCCAGCAGCTTAGGGCAGGGCACCAATGAGCAGTTCTTC. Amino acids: CASSLGQGTNEQFF.